This section outlines one T cell receptor (beta chain) sequence together with its context. Its antigen is not identified. Repertoires were generated with immunoSEQ multiplex PCR, while TCRdb's copy carries only in-frame clones and drops some. The table has about 270,000 clones, 94% seen once. Per the germline V gene, CDR1 is SQVTM and CDR2 is ANQGSEA. The CDR3 has 12 amino acids. Trimming took 7 bases from V and 11 from J, leaving 18 bases between them. The sample comes from a study of T cell responses to AZD1222 COVID-19 vaccine. Study results and caveats: A rise in Spike-specific TCR breadth and depth followed two AZD1222 doses. Only a handful of individuals given AZD1222 were seropositive at baseline.

The source was peripheral blood, collected 28 days after the second AZD1222 dose. The V call is TRBV29-1, the J call TRBJ1-5, with D possibly being TRBD1 (5 bases). This TCR was sampled from an adult who received the AZD1222 COVID-19 vaccine. DNA of the CDR3: TGCAGCGCCGCCCTGGGGGAATCAGCCCAGCATTTT. Protein: CSAALGESAQHF. Full variable domain (outside the CDR3, taken from reference TRBV29-1 and TRBJ1-5): SAVISQKPSRDICQRGTSLTIQCQVDSQVTMMFWYRQQPGQSLTLIATANQGSEATYESGFVIDKFPISRPNLTFSTLTVSNMSPEDSSIYLCSAALGESAQHFGDGTRLSIL.